Listed below are T cell receptor beta chains from one sample, sequenced in a study of blood T cell repertoires in COVID-19. TCRdb keeps only in-frame clones here, not all; method: immunoSEQ multiplex PCR. This table has about 130,000 clones, more than 85% appearing once. The specimen sequenced was peripheral blood. The source is a middle-aged man with COVID-19, enrolled during active disease. Each CDR3 is given with its conserved first and last residue. D genes are given only for firm matches. Clone size is shown for a subset of rows, as once, few, many or a class of expanded clone.

j_call d_call v_call clone_size cdr3_nt cdr3_aa
TRBJ1-1 TRBD1 TRBV11-2 - TGTGCCAGCAGCTTCGCCTGGGACAGGTGGGAGGACACTGAAGCTTTCTTT CASSFAWDRWEDTEAFF
TRBJ1-1 - TRBV18 - TGTGCCAGCTCATCTGGGAGTTACACTGAAGCTTTCTTT CASSSGSYTEAFF
TRBJ2-1 TRBD2 TRBV13 once TGTGCCAGCAGCTTAGTACGGGTTTCTTTTTCGGGAGGGGACAATGAGCAGTTCTTC CASSLVRVSFSGGDNEQFF
TRBJ2-3 - TRBV13 once TGTGCCAGCAGCTTGGCATTTGGAGACACAGATACGCAGTATTTT CASSLAFGDTDTQYF
TRBJ1-4 - TRBV6-6 - TGTGCCAGCTGTAAGATAACAGGGCCGATTGAAAAACTGTTTTTT CASCKITGPIEKLFF
TRBJ2-1 TRBD2 TRBV19 - TGTGCCAGTAGTATAGATCTAACTAGCGGGAGGTTAAATGAGCAGTTCTTC CASSIDLTSGRLNEQFF
TRBJ2-2 - TRBV7-6 - TGTGCCAGCAGCTCTCCAAGAACAAGGCCTCGCCTCGCGGACACCGGGGAGCTGTTTTTT CASSSPRTRPRLADTGELFF
TRBJ2-7 TRBD2 TRBV15 - TGTGCCACCAGCAGTTCCGGGAGGGGAGTCGGGCAGTACTTC CATSSSGRGVGQYF
TRBJ2-1 - TRBV9 - TGTGCCAGCAGCGTAGAGGGTAGCGGCTCCTACAATGAGCAGTTCTTC CASSVEGSGSYNEQFF
TRBJ1-2 - TRBV19 - TGTGCCAGTAGTATCCCCATTACAGGGACCGGCTACACCTTC CASSIPITGTGYTF
TRBJ2-1 - TRBV9 - TGTGCCAGCAGCGTAGGTGGGAGAGATGAGCAGTTCTTC CASSVGGRDEQFF
TRBJ1-1 TRBD1 TRBV27 - TGTGCCACCTGGACAGGGCTGGGTACTGAAGCTTTCTTT CATWTGLGTEAFF
TRBJ2-5 TRBD2 TRBV7-2 - TGTGCCAGCAACCCTTCGGGGGGGCAAGAGACCCAGTACTTC CASNPSGGQETQYF